This T cell receptor beta chain originates from a study of T cell changes during pregnancy in multiple sclerosis. Unmatched junction bases numbered 8, after V lost 5 bases and J lost 2 bases. Germline CDR1 and CDR2: GTSNPN and SVGIG (reference sequence). This CDR3 contains 14 residues. TCRdb's copy holds only in-frame clones and misses some; the assay was immunoSEQ multiplex PCR. The data show about 81,000 clones, around 95% seen once. The V call is TRBV30, the J call TRBJ1-1; 7 bases map to TRBD1. The TCR comes from a female donor in good health, enrolled as a control in a pregnancy study. The specimen comprised peripheral blood, sampled in the third trimester of pregnancy. The DNA of the CDR3 is TGTGCCTGGGTTCCACGACAGGGAAACACTGAAGCTTTCTTT. It encodes CAWVPRQGNTEAFF. Supplemented by reference TRBV30 and TRBJ1-1, the full variable domain reads SQTIHQWPATLVQPVGSPLSLECTVEGTSNPNLYWYRQAAGRGLQLLFYSVGIGQISSEVPQNLSASRPQDRQFILSSKKLLLSDSGFYLCAWVPRQGNTEAFFGQGTRLTVV.